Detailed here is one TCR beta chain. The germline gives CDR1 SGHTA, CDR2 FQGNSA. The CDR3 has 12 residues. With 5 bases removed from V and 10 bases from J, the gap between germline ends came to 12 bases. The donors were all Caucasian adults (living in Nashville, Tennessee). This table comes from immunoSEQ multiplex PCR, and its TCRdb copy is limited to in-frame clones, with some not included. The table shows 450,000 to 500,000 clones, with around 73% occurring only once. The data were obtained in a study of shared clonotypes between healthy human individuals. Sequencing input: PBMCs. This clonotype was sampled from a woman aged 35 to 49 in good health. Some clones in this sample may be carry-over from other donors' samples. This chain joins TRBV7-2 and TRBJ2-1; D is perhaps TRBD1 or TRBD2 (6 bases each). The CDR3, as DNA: TGTGCCAGCAGCCTAGGGGGGAGAGAGCAGTTCTTC. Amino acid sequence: CASSLGGREQFF.